The next 31 T cell receptor beta chains were all read from a single sample in a study of T cell repertoires in cytomegalovirus infection. TCRdb re-derived calls from the reads in MiXCR, one entry per CDR3 protein. The sample yields around 530,000 distinct CDR3 sequences, roughly 29% seen once. The sequencing sample was made of PBMCs. These receptors were obtained from a human donor in good health (CMV status not recorded). Some clones in this sample may be carry-over from other donors' samples.

In its sample, this clonotype was seen a few times. The chain recombines TRBV29-1 with TRBJ2-5; D is ambiguous. Per the germline V gene, CDR1 is SQVTM and CDR2 is ANQGSEA. V was shortened by 4 bases and J by 7 bases, with 13 bases between the two germline ends. This CDR3 is built from 12 residues. The CDR3 bases are TGCAGCGTTGTATTCGGTTTGGGGACCCAGTACTTC. This translates into CSVVFGLGTQYF.

In this sample, this clonotype turned up a few times. The V and J genes are TRBV25-1 and TRBJ2-7; D unresolved. The CDR3 is 13 amino acids. Per the germline V gene, CDR1 is MGHDK and CDR2 is SYGVNS. Trimming left V 1 base short and J 5 bases short, with 9 bases between. DNA for the CDR3: TGTGCCAGCAGTGAATTGAAGGGCGACGAGCAGTACTTC. It yields the protein CASSELKGDEQYF.

This clonotype has more than one count but fewer than ten. The chain links TRBV7-8 to TRBJ1-6, with D possibly being TRBD1 (5 bases). The CDR3 runs to 14 residues. V was trimmed by 5 bases and J by 10 bases, leaving 15 bases between them. The V gene's germline CDR1 is SGHVS and CDR2 FQNEAQ. CDR3 coding DNA: TGTGCCAGCAGCCTCCCCGGGGCGGAATCACCCCTCCACTTT. Amino acid sequence: CASSLPGAESPLHF.

Note on this clonotype: Given a much more abundant clone one base away, this may be a read error. Lacking the conserved final phenylalanine or tryptophan, this CDR3 likely reflects a read error. V gene TRBV12-3 or TRBV12-4 combines with J gene TRBJ1-5, with 7 bases matching TRBD1. V shed 5 bases and J 1 base; nucleotides not matched to a gene: 2. The CDR3 has 14 residues. The CDR3 sequence is CASSGDRSNQPQHI. In DNA, the CDR3 is TGTGCCAGCAGTGGGGACAGAAGCAATCAGCCCCAGCATATT.

The V call is TRBV2, the J call TRBJ2-7; the D gene could be TRBD1 or TRBD2 (5 bases each). This CDR3 is built from 14 residues. The germline gives CDR1 SNHLY, CDR2 FYNNEI. The ends were cut back, 6 bases at V and 6 bases at J, with 18 bases in the middle. The CDR3 protein is CASRDPGPPSEQYF. The DNA of the CDR3 is TGTGCCAGCAGAGACCCGGGACCCCCCTCCGAGCAGTACTTC.

In its sample, this clonotype was seen many times. V and J are TRBV7-2 and TRBJ1-1, with a tentative D call TRBD1 (6 bases). The CDR3 totals 14 residues. Germline V lookup: CDR1 SGHTA, CDR2 FQGNSA. The V gene lost 3 bases and the J gene lost 8 bases, with 16 bases spanning the gap. The DNA for the CDR3 is TGTGCCAGCAGCTTTCGGGGCCCCGGACAGGAAGCTTTCTTT. Translating it yields CASSFRGPGQEAFF.

In its sample, this clonotype was seen once. The chain carries TRBV3-1 and TRBJ1-4, with 9 bases fitting TRBD1. This CDR3 is 16 amino acids long. V lost 1 base, J lost 6 bases, and 6 bases stayed unmatched. Germline V gives CDR1 LGHDT, CDR2 YNNKEL (reference sequence). The CDR3 here is CASSQGYRGLDEKLFF. The CDR3 nucleotides read TGTGCCAGCAGCCAAGGCTACAGGGGGCTGGATGAAAAACTGTTTTTT.

This clonotype was picked up many times. The chain has TRBV7-3 and TRBJ2-1, with 8 nucleotides matching TRBD1. Germline values: CDR1 SGHTA, CDR2 FQGTGA. V lost 5 bases, J lost 7 bases, and 4 bases stayed unmatched. The CDR3 runs 13 residues. In nucleotides, the CDR3 is TGTGCCAGCAGCCCTGACAGGGGTAATGAGCAGTTCTTC. This translates into CASSPDRGNEQFF.

CDR3 nucleotides: TGTGCCAGCTCCGGGACAGGGGGGATTGGAGAGACCCAGTACTTC. The encoded protein is CASSGTGGIGETQYF. The chain couples TRBV27 to TRBJ2-5, with 11 bases lining up with TRBD1. V lost 8 bases and J lost 4; bases outside the gene matches: 9. The CDR3 is 15 residues long. Germline V CDR1 and CDR2: MNHEY, SMNVEV (reference sequence).

This clonotype was seen a handful of times. The rearrangement joins TRBV19 to TRBJ2-7; D unclear. Germline V CDR1 and CDR2: LNHDA, SQIVND (reference sequence). This CDR3 spans 11 amino acids. The ends were cut back, 7 bases at V and 4 bases at J, with 8 bases in the middle. The CDR3 coding sequence is TGTGCCAGTAAGCACAAATACGAGCAGTACGTC. It specifies CASKHKYEQYV.

The J gene is TRBJ2-1, the V gene TRBV19; D is ambiguous. The CDR3 is 13 amino acids. Germline loops: CDR1 LNHDA, CDR2 SQIVND (reference sequence). Between the trimmed V and J ends, which lost 3 bases and 10 bases, there was a span of 13 bases. The CDR3 loop reads CASSILSGQEQFF. The CDR3 DNA reads as TGTGCCAGTAGTATTTTGTCTGGGCAGGAGCAGTTCTTC.

The J gene is TRBJ2-1, the V gene TRBV7-2; D may match TRBD1 or TRBD2 (7 bases each). The V gene's germline CDR1 is SGHTA and CDR2 FQGNSA. There are 17 residues in the CDR3. V lost 1 base, J lost 7 bases, and 20 bases lay in between. CDR3 nucleotide sequence: TGTGCCAGCAGCTTAGGACTCCTGTGGGGGGGACAGAATGAGCAGTTCTTC. This translates into CASSLGLLWGGQNEQFF.

The chain employs TRBV7-3 and TRBJ1-5; the D is unclear. V lost 0 bases and J lost 4, with 7 bases in between. Germline V gives CDR1 SGHTA, CDR2 FQGTGA. CDR3 size: 14 residues. Written as DNA, the CDR3 is TGTGCCAGCAGCTTAACTGGGGAGAATCAGCCCCAGCATTTT. Amino acids: CASSLTGENQPQHF.

This clonotype has just a few counts. V gene TRBV11-2 combines with J gene TRBJ2-2, with TRBD1 identical over 7 bases. Germline V CDR1 and CDR2: SGHAT, FQNNGV. This CDR3 spans 15 amino acids. Trimming at V came to 3 bases and at J to 4 bases, leaving 5 bases not matched to a gene. CDR3 protein: CASSFLPGGTGELFF. CDR3 DNA: TGTGCCAGCAGCTTTTTGCCAGGGGGCACCGGGGAGCTGTTTTTT.

The J gene is TRBJ2-5, the V gene TRBV4-1; weak D call: TRBD1 (5 bases). V was cut by 4 bases and J by 7 bases, with 19 bases left in between. Germline CDR1 reads MGHRA; CDR2 reads YSYEKL. The CDR3 runs to 15 residues. As DNA, the CDR3 is TGCGCCAGCAGCCTCTCAGGCAGGGATAGGGGGACCCAGTACTTC. As protein: CASSLSGRDRGTQYF.

This clonotype has at least ten counts. This chain links TRBV7-2 with TRBJ2-3; 8 bases line up with TRBD2. The CDR3 runs to 15 residues. V shed 5 bases, J shed 4 bases, and the junction held 8 bases outside the gene matches. Germline values: CDR1 SGHTA, CDR2 FQGNSA. The CDR3 spells CASSPIAGRADTQYF. For the CDR3, the DNA is TGTGCCAGCAGCCCCATAGCGGGGAGGGCAGATACGCAGTATTTT. Filled out from reference TRBV7-2 and TRBJ2-3, the complete variable domain reads GAGVSQSPSNKVTEKGKDVELRCDPISGHTALYWYRQSLGQGLEFLIYFQGNSAPDKSGLPSDRFSAERTGGSVSTLTIQRTQQEDSAVYLCASSPIAGRADTQYFGPGTRLTVL.

The table lists this clonotype with many counts. This sequence joins TRBV7-2 and TRBJ2-7; TRBD2 agrees at 9 bases. CDR1 and CDR2 (germline): SGHTA, FQGNSA. This CDR3 contains 15 residues. V shed 3 bases and J 2 bases; nucleotides not matched to a gene: 5. The CDR3 nucleotides read TGTGCCAGCAGCTTGACTAGCGGAGGACCCTACGAGCAGTACGTC. Residues: CASSLTSGGPYEQYV.

This clonotype was observed many times. The chain employs TRBV7-2 and TRBJ2-5; D gene uncertain. V was clipped by 2 bases and J by 2 bases, with 6 bases between them. This CDR3 is 13 amino acids long. Germline V gives CDR1 SGHTA, CDR2 FQGNSA. CDR3 loop: CASSLQVQETQYF. The CDR3 DNA follows: TGTGCCAGCAGCTTACAGGTGCAAGAGACCCAGTACTTC.

This clonotype appeared a few times. The V gene is TRBV20-1, the J gene TRBJ2-1; 10 bases match TRBD2. The length of the CDR3 is 19 residues. V was pared by 4 bases and J by 0 bases, with 15 bases of the junction left unmatched. Germline loops: CDR1 DFQATT, CDR2 SNEGSKA (reference sequence). For the CDR3, the DNA is TGCAGTGCTACCCTCATCGGACTAGCGGAACAAAGCTCCTACAATGAGCAGTTCTTC. The encoded protein is CSATLIGLAEQSSYNEQFF.

This chain joins TRBV2 and TRBJ2-5, with 14 bases identical to TRBD2. The CDR3 is 15 residues long. Trimming removed 6 bases from V and 5 bases from J; junction bases left unmatched: 5. CDR1 SNHLY and CDR2 FYNNEI come from the germline V gene. The CDR3 sequence: CASSEGLAGVETQYF. Here the CDR3 DNA reads TGTGCCAGCAGCGAGGGACTAGCGGGAGTGGAGACCCAGTACTTC.

Here the CDR3 reads CASSQLGPKGASTDTQYF. In nucleotides, the CDR3 is TGTGCCAGCAGCCAATTAGGCCCCAAGGGCGCTAGCACAGATACGCAGTATTTT. This chain joins TRBV11-1 and TRBJ2-3; D unclear. V was trimmed by 5 bases and J by 0 bases, leaving 21 bases between them. The CDR3 length is 18 residues. Looked up from germline, CDR1 is SGHAT and CDR2 is FQDESV (reference sequence).

This clonotype was seen many times. The V call is TRBV7-2, the J call TRBJ2-7; D may be TRBD2 (6 bases). V lost 3 bases, J lost 3 bases, and 18 bases lay in between. Germline lookup yields CDR1 SGHTA and CDR2 FQGNSA. The CDR3 contains 16 residues. DNA for the CDR3: TGTGCCAGCAGCTTCCTCGGGACTCGAACATTCTACGAGCAGTACTTC. This codes for CASSFLGTRTFYEQYF.

The chain uses TRBV29-1 and TRBJ1-1; D remains unclear. V was trimmed by 1 base and J by 0 bases, leaving 3 bases between them. CDR3 length: 12 amino acids. Germline CDR1 reads SQVTM; CDR2 reads ANQGSEA. DNA for the CDR3: TGCAGCGTTGAAGGGTTGAACACTGAAGCTTTCTTT. It codes for CSVEGLNTEAFF.

The chain is built from TRBV6-5 and TRBJ1-5; TRBD1 is a possible D gene (6 bases). CDR3 length: 13 amino acids. Trimming left V 6 bases short and J 6 bases short, with 12 bases between. Germline CDR1 MNHEY, CDR2 SVGAGI. CDR3 bases: TGTGCCAGCAGAACAGGGTTCGGTCAGCCCCAGCATTTT. Translating gives CASRTGFGQPQHF.

The chain uses TRBV29-1 and TRBJ1-2; the D is unclear. Trimming removed 2 bases from V and 0 bases from J, with 10 bases in between. CDR1 is SQVTM and CDR2 is ANQGSEA in the germline V gene. The CDR3 extends over 14 amino acids. CDR3 region: CSVEKALSNYGYTF. The CDR3 region has the DNA TGCAGCGTTGAAAAAGCCTTATCTAACTATGGCTACACCTTC.

This clonotype was counted only a few times. The chain is built from TRBV29-1 and TRBJ2-7; TRBD2 agrees at 8 bases. Losses at the gene ends were 7 bases for V and 1 base for J; bases not matched to a gene: 18. This CDR3 is 17 amino acids long. Germline CDR1 reads SQVTM; CDR2 reads ANQGSEA. As DNA, the CDR3 is TGCAGCGCCTTAGCGGGGAGGAAAAGGGCCGGATCCTACGAGCAGTACGTC. It codes for CSALAGRKRAGSYEQYV.

The V call is TRBV7-2, the J call TRBJ2-3; the D is unclear. V lost 4 bases to trimming and J lost 2 bases, with 16 bases between them. The CDR3 is made up of 16 amino acids. The germline V gene encodes CDR1 SGHTA and CDR2 FQGNSA. DNA for the CDR3: TGTGCCAGCAGCTCTGTTTCGACTGCCGACACAGATACGCAGTATTTT. It codes for CASSSVSTADTDTQYF.

This clonotype was picked up many times. The chain joins TRBV7-4 to TRBJ1-4, with 9 bases fitting TRBD1. Germline lookup yields CDR1 SGHVT and CDR2 SQSDAQ. This CDR3 spans 13 amino acids. The V and J ends lost 10 bases and 7 bases, in that order; junction bases with no gene match: 7. CDR3 DNA: TGTGCCAATAGGGACAGGGAGTCTGAAAAACTGTTTTTT. Translated, it gives CANRDRESEKLFF.

The V and J genes are TRBV7-2 and TRBJ2-1; 15 nucleotides match TRBD2. This CDR3 is 17 amino acids long. Germline trimming cut 5 bases from V and 3 bases from J; bases unmatched to any gene: 5. Germline V lookup: CDR1 SGHTA, CDR2 FQGNSA. CDR3 nucleotides: TGTGCCAGCAGCCCCCGGACTAGCGGGAGGGTCTACAATGAGCAGTTCTTC. As protein: CASSPRTSGRVYNEQFF.

This clonotype was observed a few times. The J gene is TRBJ2-5, the V gene TRBV5-6; 7 bases map to TRBD1. CDR3 length equals 15 residues. The germline V gene has CDR1 SGHDT and CDR2 YYEEEE. J was trimmed by 2 bases and V by 3 bases; bases with no gene match: 7. The CDR3 sequence: CASSSAGTAQETQYF. The CDR3 DNA is TGTGCCAGCAGCTCCGCCGGGACAGCGCAAGAGACCCAGTACTTC.

The rearrangement joins TRBV11-2 to TRBJ2-1; 10 bases are shared with TRBD1. The V gene end was trimmed by 3 bases and the J gene end by 6 bases; junction bases not matched to a gene: 5. CDR3 length equals 15 residues. Germline loops: CDR1 SGHAT, CDR2 FQNNGV. CDR3 amino acids: CASSFGQGVTNEQFF. The CDR3, as DNA: TGTGCCAGCAGCTTCGGACAGGGGGTCACCAATGAGCAGTTCTTC.